The clone carrying this T cell receptor beta chain was counted many times. Antigen specificity is unknown. This sample is part of a study of early T cells in non-severe SARS-CoV-2 infection. Background on the study: Chains stayed unpaired after sequencing of bulk RNA from unsorted whole blood.

Attachment of unique molecular identifiers to individual cDNA molecules was performed. TCRdb reprocessed the 5' RACE reads with MiXCR, giving one entry per CDR3 protein. The table has about 33,000 distinct CDR3 sequences, approximately 6.9% seen once. Germline CDR1 is MNHNS and CDR2 is SASEGT. The CDR3 runs to 13 residues. The V gene lost 2 bases and the J gene lost 3 bases, with 7 bases spanning the gap. Findings and caveats of the study: Clonotype matching in VDJdb favored anti-spike CD8 responses and did not capture private and CD4 specificities.

The source of this sequence is an adult who was a healthcare worker with PCR-confirmed SARS-CoV-2 infection or an uninfected control (not recorded which). Material: whole blood. The chain employs TRBV6-1 and TRBJ1-1; D is undetermined. Here the CDR3 reads CASSEYGDTEAFF. The CDR3 bases are TGTGCCAGCAGTGAATACGGAGACACTGAAGCTTTCTTT.